The rows below give T cell receptor beta chains drawn from one sample of a study of OX40 agonist ivuxolimab in advanced cancers. Sequencing used immunoSEQ multiplex PCR; TCRdb keeps in-frame clones, though not all of them. The sample carries about 69,000 clones, roughly 90% recorded once. This specimen was CD4+ or CD8+ T cells sorted from blood, taken in a trial of the OX40 agonist ivuxolimab. The receptors were gathered from an adult with an advanced solid tumor such as melanoma, head and neck, liver or kidney cancer. CDR3s include the opening cysteine and the closing phenylalanine or tryptophan. The D gene is left open where the match is weak. Clone size is given for some rows only: seen once, a few or many times, or a class if the clone is expanded.

J	size	D	V	CDR3	DNA
TRBJ2-2	NA	NA	TRBV5-4	CASSPGGPLVGELFF	TGTGCCAGCAGCCCCGGAGGGCCCTTGGTCGGGGAGCTGTTTTTT
TRBJ2-7	NA	NA	TRBV11-2	CASSQEWVSYEQYF	TGTGCCAGCAGCCAGGAGTGGGTTTCCTACGAGCAGTACTTC
TRBJ2-7	NA	TRBD2	TRBV5-8	CASSLRLARYEQYF	TGTGCCAGCAGCTTGCGACTAGCTAGGTACGAGCAGTACTTC
TRBJ1-1	NA	NA	TRBV19	CASRNRWDGTEAFF	TGTGCCAGTAGGAATCGGTGGGATGGCACTGAAGCTTTCTTT
TRBJ2-5	NA	TRBD1	TRBV11-3	CASSPRTGGETQYF	TGTGCCAGCAGCCCGAGGACAGGGGGAGAGACCCAGTACTTC
TRBJ2-2	once	TRBD1	TRBV7-3	CASSSSPGTGGIGELFF	TGTGCCAGCAGCTCAAGCCCAGGGACAGGGGGCATCGGGGAGCTGTTTTTT
TRBJ2-2	NA	TRBD1	TRBV6-1	CASSRTGAGELFF	TGTGCCAGCAGCCGGACAGGGGCCGGGGAGCTGTTTTTT
TRBJ2-2	NA	NA	TRBV7-3	CASSRQRLENTGELFF	TGTGCCAGCAGCCGCCAGCGGCTAGAGAACACCGGGGAGCTGTTTTTT
TRBJ2-5	NA	NA	TRBV6-5	CASSYSRWESQETQYF	TGTGCCAGCAGTTACTCGAGATGGGAGAGCCAAGAGACCCAGTACTTC
TRBJ2-1	NA	NA	TRBV7-2	CASSLEGMDEQFF	TGTGCCAGCAGCTTAGAGGGAATGGATGAGCAGTTCTTC
TRBJ1-2	NA	NA	TRBV28	CASSLTGYYGYTF	TGTGCCAGCAGTTTAACCGGGTACTATGGCTACACCTTC
TRBJ1-1	NA	NA	TRBV28	CAGQRQGGTEAFF	TGTGCCGGCCAAAGGCAGGGAGGTACTGAAGCTTTCTTT
TRBJ2-2	NA	TRBD2	TRBV6-5	CASTTGGPNTGELFF	TGTGCCAGCACCACGGGGGGGCCAAACACCGGGGAGCTGTTTTTT
TRBJ2-7	once	NA	TRBV7-7	CASSTPAGTQTYEQYF	TGTGCTAGCAGCACGCCCGCGGGGACACAGACCTACGAGCAGTACTTC
TRBJ2-7	NA	TRBD1	TRBV7-6	CASSLGTGLRVYEQYF	TGTGCCAGCAGCCTAGGGACAGGGCTTCGGGTCTACGAGCAGTACTTC
TRBJ1-2	NA	TRBD1	TRBV27	CASSPPGQGAPGYTF	TGTGCCAGCAGTCCGCCGGGACAGGGGGCGCCCGGCTACACCTTC
TRBJ1-3	NA	NA	TRBV30	CAWKLNRDGGNTIYF	TGTGCCTGGAAGCTTAACAGGGACGGTGGAAACACCATATATTTT
TRBJ2-1	NA	NA	TRBV11-3	CASSQGLFPYNEQFF	TGTGCCAGCAGCCAAGGACTGTTCCCGTACAATGAGCAGTTCTTC
TRBJ2-1	NA	TRBD2	TRBV5-1	CASSSAGLAGYEQFF	TGCGCCAGCAGCTCAGCCGGACTAGCGGGCTATGAGCAGTTCTTC
TRBJ1-2	NA	TRBD1	TRBV5-1	CASSLPGTGRYTF	TGCGCCAGCAGCCTTCCCGGGACAGGGAGGTACACCTTC
TRBJ2-5	NA	NA	TRBV5-6	CASSSGPLRETQYF	TGTGCCAGCAGCTCCGGACCGCTGCGGGAGACCCAGTACTTC
TRBJ1-5	NA	TRBD1	TRBV28	CASSYRTGVDQPQHF	TGTGCCAGCAGTTACCGGACAGGGGTGGATCAGCCCCAGCATTTT
TRBJ1-3	NA	NA	TRBV7-2	CASSSTSSGNTIYF	TGTGCCAGCAGCTCGACGAGCTCTGGAAACACCATATATTTT
TRBJ2-3	NA	NA	TRBV6-6	CASTYSGNRGDTQYF	TGTGCCAGCACCTACAGCGGAAACCGAGGAGATACGCAGTATTTT
TRBJ1-2	NA	NA	TRBV7-9	CASSLQGNGYTF	TGTGCCAGCAGCTTACAGGGGAATGGCTACACCTTC
TRBJ1-1	NA	TRBD1	TRBV5-1	CASRPGTGYFEAFF	TGCGCCAGCAGGCCCGGGACAGGGTATTTTGAAGCTTTCTTT
TRBJ2-1	NA	NA	TRBV4-2	CASSQVEFPRTYNEQFF	TGTGCCAGCAGCCAAGTGGAATTCCCCCGGACCTACAATGAGCAGTTCTTC
TRBJ2-3	NA	TRBD2	TRBV6-5	CASSYGAGDQDTQYF	TGTGCCAGCAGTTACGGAGCGGGAGATCAAGATACGCAGTATTTT
TRBJ2-3	once	NA	TRBV11-3	CASSLDRRDTQYF	TGTGCCAGCAGCTTAGATCGGCGGGATACGCAGTATTTT
TRBJ2-3	NA	TRBD2	TRBV7-9	CASSFLSGKVDTQYF	TGTGCCAGCAGCTTTCTTAGCGGGAAAGTAGATACGCAGTATTTT
TRBJ2-3	NA	TRBD1	TRBV7-2	CASSLETRQGWGYTQYF	TGTGCCAGCAGCTTAGAGACGAGACAGGGGTGGGGATATACGCAGTATTTT
TRBJ2-7	NA	NA	TRBV28	CASSLPGFEQYF	TGTGCCAGCAGTTTGCCAGGGTTCGAGCAGTACTTC
TRBJ2-1	NA	TRBD1	TRBV4-2	CASSPAGTGGELGEQFF	TGTGCCAGCAGCCCAGCCGGGACAGGGGGCGAGTTAGGTGAGCAGTTCTTC
TRBJ2-1	NA	NA	TRBV29-1	CSAYIDRGNDEQFF	TGCAGCGCCTACATCGATCGGGGAAATGATGAGCAGTTCTTC
TRBJ2-7	NA	NA	TRBV11-3	CASSLTSTSSEQYF	TGTGCCAGCAGCCTGACCTCGACCTCCTCCGAGCAGTACTTC
TRBJ1-2	NA	NA	TRBV6-6	CASSLTVNNYGYTF	TGTGCCAGCAGTTTGACAGTAAATAACTATGGCTACACCTTC
TRBJ2-7	NA	NA	TRBV20-1	CSAPSPDEQYF	TGCAGTGCTCCCAGCCCGGACGAGCAGTACTTC
TRBJ2-1	NA	NA	TRBV7-2	CASSLDPTGQFF	TGTGCCAGCAGCTTAGATCCGACGGGGCAGTTCTTC
TRBJ1-1	NA	NA	TRBV11-2	CASSLDGRGTEAFF	TGTGCCAGCAGCTTAGATGGCCGGGGGACTGAAGCTTTCTTT
TRBJ2-6	NA	TRBD2	TRBV5-6	CASRLAGGSSGANVLTF	TGTGCCAGCAGACTAGCGGGAGGTAGCTCTGGGGCCAACGTCCTGACTTTC
TRBJ2-1	NA	NA	TRBV7-8	CASSLGQGGKQFF	TGTGCCAGCAGCTTAGGGCAGGGGGGAAAGCAGTTCTTC
TRBJ2-3	NA	NA	TRBV4-1	CASSQAFTDTQYF	TGCGCCAGCAGCCAAGCTTTCACAGATACGCAGTATTTT
TRBJ2-5	NA	NA	TRBV11-1	CASSRRSRETQYF	TGTGCCAGCAGCCGCAGGTCTCGGGAGACCCAGTACTTC
TRBJ2-5	NA	NA	TRBV19	CASSFQRGAQETQYF	TGTGCCAGTAGTTTCCAGCGAGGGGCCCAAGAGACCCAGTACTTC